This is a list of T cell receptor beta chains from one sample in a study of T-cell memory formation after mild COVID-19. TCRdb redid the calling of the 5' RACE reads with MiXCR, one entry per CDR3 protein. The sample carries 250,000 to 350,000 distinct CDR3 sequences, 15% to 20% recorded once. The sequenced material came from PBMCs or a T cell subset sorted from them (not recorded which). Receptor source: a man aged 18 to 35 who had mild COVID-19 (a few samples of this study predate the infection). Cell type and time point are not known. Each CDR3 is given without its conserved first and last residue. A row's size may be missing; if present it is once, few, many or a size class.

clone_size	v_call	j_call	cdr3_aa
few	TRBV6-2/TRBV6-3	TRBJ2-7	ASGEWDSSYEQY
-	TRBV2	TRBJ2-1	ASSLQRDDDNEQF
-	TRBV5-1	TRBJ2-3	AISYGLADGPDTQY
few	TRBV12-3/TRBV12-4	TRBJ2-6	ASSLGFNGANVLT
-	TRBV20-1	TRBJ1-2	SATGTGLRYGYT
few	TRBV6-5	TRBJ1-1	ASSYSDGQQTF
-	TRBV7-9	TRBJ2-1	ASSPPGTGEREQF
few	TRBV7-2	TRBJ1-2	ASSPIDRNYGYT
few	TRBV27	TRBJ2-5	ASSTRQKETQY
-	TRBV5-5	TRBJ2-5	ASSSGASFQETQY
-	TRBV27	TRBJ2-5	ASTQRGTIQETQY
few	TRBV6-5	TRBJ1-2	ASSPQGTGYT
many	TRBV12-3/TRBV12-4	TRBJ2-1	ASSLDSGNEQF
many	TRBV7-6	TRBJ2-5	ASSFTGEWAQY
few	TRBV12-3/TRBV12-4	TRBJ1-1	ASSRDRGYPEAF
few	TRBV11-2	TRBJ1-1	ASSLTPGQNTEAF
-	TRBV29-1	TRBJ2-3	SAGVQGERDTQY
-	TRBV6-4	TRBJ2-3	ASRRLAGSTDTQY
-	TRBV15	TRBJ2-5	ATTQQVQETQY
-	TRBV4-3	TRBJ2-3	ASSQEFTGVADTQY
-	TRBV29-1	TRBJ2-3	SVWGVIGTDTQY
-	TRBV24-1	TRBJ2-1	ATSDSMGAYNEQF
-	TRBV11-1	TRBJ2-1	ASSKQGGPYNEQF
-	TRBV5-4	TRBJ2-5	ASSLRASSGPGETQY
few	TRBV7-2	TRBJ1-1	ASTYPETGSWGEAF
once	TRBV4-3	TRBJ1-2	ASSRTVLSGYT
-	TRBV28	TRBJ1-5	ASSLGTRQPQH
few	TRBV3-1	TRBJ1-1	ASRRTEMNTEAF
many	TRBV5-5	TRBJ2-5	ASSLEVAGGRETQY
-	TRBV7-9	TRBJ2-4	ASSNRGTVKNIQY
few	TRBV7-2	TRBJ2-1	ASSLGLAGSEQF
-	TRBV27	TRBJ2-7	ASSWSGRAYEQY
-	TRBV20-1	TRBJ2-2	SARDIRQARELF
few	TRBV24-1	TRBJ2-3	ATSDRTRRTQY
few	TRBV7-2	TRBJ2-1	ASSLAGTGNSNEQF
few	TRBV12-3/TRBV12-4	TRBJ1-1	ASIPRGWGTEAF
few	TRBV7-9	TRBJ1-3	ASSWSRDPGNTIY
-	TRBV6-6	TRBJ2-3	ASSYSYGAQGTDTQY
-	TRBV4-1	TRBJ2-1	ASSQGGLGQSVHSEQF
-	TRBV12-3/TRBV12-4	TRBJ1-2	ASRRTDENYGYT
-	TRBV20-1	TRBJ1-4	SASPGVDSEKLF
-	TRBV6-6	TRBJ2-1	ASSYLLAGWNEQF
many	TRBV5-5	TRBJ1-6	ASSQDFGSPLH
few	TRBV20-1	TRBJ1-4	LGQGNEKLF